The present TCR beta chain was sequenced within a study of response to subunit inactivated influenza vaccine. Findings of the study overall: It was suggested by the authors that few new T cells are recruited by each seasonal influenza vaccination.

TCRdb itself ran the RT-PCR reads through MiXCR, one entry per CDR3 protein. The table records more than 700,000 distinct CDR3 sequences, about 20% of them present only once. This CDR3 has 16 residues. Germline values: CDR1 DFQATT, CDR2 SNEGSKA (reference sequence). The germline V and J ends were trimmed by 1 base and 6 bases, with 22 bases remaining between them. Details on this clonotype: Its specificity is unknown.

Here the sequenced sample was PBMCs from blood, taken more than 4 days after vaccination. This sequence joins TRBV20-1 and TRBJ2-7; D tentatively fits TRBD1 or TRBD2 (5 bases each). The TCR sequence derives from a man over 45 who received an inactivated influenza vaccine. The CDR3 sequence is CSARVPGSPTLGEQYF. CDR3 sequence (DNA): TGCAGTGCTAGAGTACCAGGGAGCCCCACCCTAGGCGAGCAGTACTTC.